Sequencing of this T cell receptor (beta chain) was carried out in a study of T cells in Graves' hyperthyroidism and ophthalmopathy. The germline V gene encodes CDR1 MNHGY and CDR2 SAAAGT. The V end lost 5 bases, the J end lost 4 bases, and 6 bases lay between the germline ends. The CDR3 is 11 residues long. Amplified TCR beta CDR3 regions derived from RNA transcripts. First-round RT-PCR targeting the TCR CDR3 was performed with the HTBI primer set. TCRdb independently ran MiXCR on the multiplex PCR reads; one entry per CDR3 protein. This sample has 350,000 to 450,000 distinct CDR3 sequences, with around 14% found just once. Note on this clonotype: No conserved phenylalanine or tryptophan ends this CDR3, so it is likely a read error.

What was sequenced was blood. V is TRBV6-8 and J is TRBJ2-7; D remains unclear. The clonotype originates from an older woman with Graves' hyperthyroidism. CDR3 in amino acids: CASSRIYEQYL. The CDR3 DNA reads TGTGCCAGCAGTCGGATATACGAGCAGTACCTC.